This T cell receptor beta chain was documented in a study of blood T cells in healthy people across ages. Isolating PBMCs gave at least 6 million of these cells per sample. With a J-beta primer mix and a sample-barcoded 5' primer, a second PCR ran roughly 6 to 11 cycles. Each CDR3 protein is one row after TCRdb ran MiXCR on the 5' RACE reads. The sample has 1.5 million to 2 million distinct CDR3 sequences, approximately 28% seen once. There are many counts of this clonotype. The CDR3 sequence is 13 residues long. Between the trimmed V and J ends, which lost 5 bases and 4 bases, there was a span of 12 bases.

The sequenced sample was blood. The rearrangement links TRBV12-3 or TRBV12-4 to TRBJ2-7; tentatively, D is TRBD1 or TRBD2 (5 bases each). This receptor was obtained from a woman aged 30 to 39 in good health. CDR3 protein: CASSGGISYEQYF. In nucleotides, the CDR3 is TGTGCCAGCAGTGGGGGTATCTCGTACGAGCAGTACTTC.